A selection of T cell receptor beta chains follows, all from one sample in a study of blood T cell repertoires in COVID-19. Method: immunoSEQ multiplex PCR; TCRdb's copy keeps in-frame clones and lacks some. The sample lists 150,000 to 200,000 clones, over 85% occurring once. Sequenced: peripheral blood. The receptors shown here come from a man in his fifties or sixties with active or convalescent COVID-19. Each CDR3 is given with its conserved first and last residue. The order of the fields is clone size, CDR3 length, V gene, D gene, J gene, CDR3 DNA, CDR3 protein. A D gene is named only where the DNA matches it firmly. Clone size is shown for a subset of rows, as once, few, many or a class of expanded clone.

size: once; length: 15; V: TRBV7-6; D: -; J: TRBJ2-1; DNA: TGTGCCAGCAGCTTAGATCCTAGGCGGGACAATGAGCAGTTCTTC; CDR3: CASSLDPRRDNEQFF
size: -; length: 14; V: TRBV4-1; D: -; J: TRBJ1-4; DNA: TGCGCCAGCAGCCGCCGAGTTGATAATGAAAAACTGTTTTTT; CDR3: CASSRRVDNEKLFF
size: -; length: 13; V: TRBV7-9; D: TRBD1; J: TRBJ1-1; DNA: TGTGCCAGCAGCTCAAGACAGGGAACAGGGGCTTTCTTT; CDR3: CASSSRQGTGAFF
size: -; length: 13; V: TRBV19; D: -; J: TRBJ1-2; DNA: TGTGCCAGTAGTCGACAGGTTGTCTATGGCTACACCTTC; CDR3: CASSRQVVYGYTF
size: -; length: 18; V: TRBV24-1; D: TRBD2; J: TRBJ2-3; DNA: TGTGCCACCAGTGCCCGAGGGACTAGCGGGGACCACACAGATACGCAGTATTTT; CDR3: CATSARGTSGDHTDTQYF
size: -; length: 16; V: TRBV4-1; D: TRBD2; J: TRBJ2-1; DNA: TGCGCCAGCAGCCAAGACGGGACTAGGTGGTACAATGAGCAGTTCTTC; CDR3: CASSQDGTRWYNEQFF
size: -; length: 13; V: TRBV10-3; D: -; J: TRBJ1-1; DNA: TGTGCCATCATGGGGGGAAAAGGCACTGAAGCTTTCTTT; CDR3: CAIMGGKGTEAFF
size: -; length: 15; V: TRBV19; D: TRBD2; J: TRBJ2-7; DNA: TGTGCCAGTAGTATAGCTAGCGGGCGCTCCTACGAGCAGTACTTC; CDR3: CASSIASGRSYEQYF
size: many; length: 15; V: TRBV5-4; D: -; J: TRBJ2-5; DNA: TGTGCCAGCAGCTCGAACCAACCAGGGAGGGAGACCCAGTACTTC; CDR3: CASSSNQPGRETQYF
size: -; length: 13; V: TRBV12-3/TRBV12-4; D: -; J: TRBJ1-2; DNA: TGTGCCAGCAGTTTAGTTCCCTCCCGGGGCTACACCTTC; CDR3: CASSLVPSRGYTF
size: few; length: 13; V: TRBV18; D: -; J: TRBJ1-1; DNA: TGTGCCAGCTCACCAGACACCTACACTGAAGCTTTCTTT; CDR3: CASSPDTYTEAFF
size: -; length: 15; V: TRBV5-1; D: -; J: TRBJ2-3; DNA: TGCGCCAGCAGCTTGGCTGCGGGGGCCGAAGATACGCAGTATTTT; CDR3: CASSLAAGAEDTQYF
size: -; length: 18; V: TRBV27; D: TRBD1; J: TRBJ1-6; DNA: TGTGCCAGCAGTTTTCTACTAATCGGGACAGGGGTTAATTCACCCCTCCACTTT; CDR3: CASSFLLIGTGVNSPLHF
size: -; length: 16; V: TRBV3-1/TRBV3-2; D: TRBD2; J: TRBJ2-5; DNA: TGTGCCAGCAGCCCCACTAGCGGGGGGGCCGGGGAGACCCAGTACTTC; CDR3: CASSPTSGGAGETQYF
size: few; length: 15; V: TRBV7-9; D: -; J: TRBJ2-7; DNA: TGTGCCAGCAGCCCCCCCTCGGGCAGGGTGTACGAGCAGTACTTC; CDR3: CASSPPSGRVYEQYF
size: once; length: 19; V: TRBV9; D: TRBD2; J: TRBJ2-1; DNA: TGTGCCAGCAGCGTTTCCCCTCCCGGGCGGGGGATCTCCTACAATGAGCAGTTCTTC; CDR3: CASSVSPPGRGISYNEQFF
size: -; length: 13; V: TRBV6-5; D: TRBD1; J: TRBJ2-7; DNA: TGTGCCAGCAGCCGGGGACAGCTCTACGAGCAGTACTTC; CDR3: CASSRGQLYEQYF
size: -; length: 13; V: TRBV9; D: TRBD1; J: TRBJ1-1; DNA: TGTGCCAGCAGCGTAGGGACAGGGGATTGGGCTTTCTTT; CDR3: CASSVGTGDWAFF
size: once; length: 15; V: TRBV19; D: TRBD1; J: TRBJ1-1; DNA: TGTGCCAGTAGTATGGGCGGGACAGTGAACACTGAAGCTTTCTTT; CDR3: CASSMGGTVNTEAFF
size: -; length: 16; V: TRBV27; D: -; J: TRBJ2-2; DNA: TGTGCCAGCAGTTTAGCCCTGGGACAGAACACCGGGGAGCTGTTTTTT; CDR3: CASSLALGQNTGELFF
size: -; length: 14; V: TRBV29-1; D: -; J: TRBJ1-1; DNA: TGCAGCGTTGTCCGACAGGCCGAGAACACTGAAGCTTTCTTT; CDR3: CSVVRQAENTEAFF
size: -; length: 15; V: TRBV27; D: -; J: TRBJ1-5; DNA: TGTGCCAGCAGTTTAAGTACTTATAGCAATCAGCCCCAGCATTTT; CDR3: CASSLSTYSNQPQHF
size: -; length: 13; V: TRBV29-1; D: TRBD1; J: TRBJ1-2; DNA: TGCAGCTATGCAGGGGGTATGGGGTATGGCTACACCTTC; CDR3: CSYAGGMGYGYTF
size: -; length: 16; V: TRBV30; D: TRBD2; J: TRBJ2-7; DNA: TGTGCCTGGAATCTGGCTAGCGGGAGCTCCCATTACGAGCAGTACTTC; CDR3: CAWNLASGSSHYEQYF
size: once; length: 15; V: TRBV6-5; D: -; J: TRBJ1-2; DNA: TGTGCCAGCAGTTACGGTGGAGGGAATAACTATGGCTACACCTTC; CDR3: CASSYGGGNNYGYTF
size: -; length: 16; V: TRBV27; D: -; J: TRBJ1-6; DNA: TGTGCCAGCAGCTCGCCCCTGGGGCAGGGCAATTCACCCCTCCACTTT; CDR3: CASSSPLGQGNSPLHF
size: -; length: 14; V: TRBV7-6; D: -; J: TRBJ2-7; DNA: TGTGCCAGCAGCTTAGGTGGCGGCTCCTACGAGCAGTACTTC; CDR3: CASSLGGGSYEQYF
size: -; length: 16; V: TRBV6-5; D: -; J: TRBJ2-2; DNA: TGTGCCAGCAGTTACGTTGGCGGGATGACTTCCGGGGAGCTGTTTTTT; CDR3: CASSYVGGMTSGELFF
size: -; length: 15; V: TRBV5-1; D: TRBD1; J: TRBJ2-1; DNA: TGCGCCAGCAGCTCGGACAGGGCTCGTTGGAATGAGCAGTTCTTC; CDR3: CASSSDRARWNEQFF
size: -; length: 14; V: TRBV6-6; D: TRBD1; J: TRBJ2-5; DNA: TGTGCCAGCAGTTGGAGACAGGGGGTCGAGACCCAGTACTTC; CDR3: CASSWRQGVETQYF
size: once; length: 15; V: TRBV5-1; D: TRBD1; J: TRBJ1-2; DNA: TGCGCCAGCAGCCCAGGACAGGCCGGGAGAGAGGGCTACACCTTC; CDR3: CASSPGQAGREGYTF
size: -; length: 16; V: TRBV5-4; D: TRBD1; J: TRBJ2-4; DNA: TGTGCCAGCAGCCCCGGACAGGGTGTCGCCAAAAACATTCAGTACTTC; CDR3: CASSPGQGVAKNIQYF
size: -; length: 19; V: TRBV9; D: TRBD1; J: TRBJ2-5; DNA: TGTGCCAGCAGCGTAGTCCCCCTCGGGACAGGGGGTTTGCGAGAGACCCAGTACTTC; CDR3: CASSVVPLGTGGLRETQYF
size: once; length: 15; V: TRBV5-1; D: -; J: TRBJ1-2; DNA: TGCGCCAGCAGCTTGGCGGGGGACGTAGGATATGGCTACACCTTC; CDR3: CASSLAGDVGYGYTF
size: -; length: 17; V: TRBV7-8; D: TRBD1; J: TRBJ2-7; DNA: TGTGCCAGCAGCAAACACCGCCGGAGGACAGGGATGAACGAGCAGTACTTC; CDR3: CASSKHRRRTGMNEQYF
size: -; length: 15; V: TRBV7-6; D: -; J: TRBJ2-5; DNA: TGTGCCCAGCATTACGTCCGGGCACAGCGGGAGACCCAGTACTTC; CDR3: CAQHYVRAQRETQYF
size: -; length: 13; V: TRBV11-3; D: TRBD1; J: TRBJ1-1; DNA: TGTGCCAGCAGCCAGACAGGGAGGTCTGAAGCTTTCTTT; CDR3: CASSQTGRSEAFF
size: many; length: 15; V: TRBV19; D: TRBD2; J: TRBJ2-3; DNA: TGTGCCAGTAGTATAGCCGGGGGGGCCGGGGATACGCAGTATTTT; CDR3: CASSIAGGAGDTQYF
size: -; length: 14; V: TRBV6-5; D: TRBD1; J: TRBJ1-2; DNA: TGTGCCAGCAGTCTTGCCGGGACAGATCCTGGCTACACCTTC; CDR3: CASSLAGTDPGYTF
size: -; length: 14; V: TRBV5-8; D: -; J: TRBJ2-3; DNA: TGTGCCAGCAGCCACAAGAGGGGGGGAGATACGCAGTATTTT; CDR3: CASSHKRGGDTQYF
size: -; length: 19; V: TRBV5-1; D: TRBD2; J: TRBJ2-3; DNA: TGCGCCAGCAGCTTGTTGGGACTAGCGGGAGGGCTTAGCACAGATACGCAGTATTTT; CDR3: CASSLLGLAGGLSTDTQYF
size: -; length: 14; V: TRBV3-1/TRBV3-2; D: TRBD1; J: TRBJ1-5; DNA: TGTGCCAGCAGCGGACAGGGAAGGAATCAGCCCCAGCATTTT; CDR3: CASSGQGRNQPQHF
size: -; length: 14; V: TRBV7-8; D: -; J: TRBJ1-2; DNA: TGTGCCAGCAGCTTAGCGGAGGAATACTATGGCTACACCTTC; CDR3: CASSLAEEYYGYTF
size: -; length: 14; V: TRBV19; D: -; J: TRBJ2-2; DNA: TGTGCCAGTAGTAGGGACACGAGGACCGGGGAGCTGTTTTTT; CDR3: CASSRDTRTGELFF
size: -; length: 16; V: TRBV10-2; D: TRBD1; J: TRBJ1-2; DNA: TGCGCCAGCAGTGGGTCCACCACAGGGGTCTTCTATGGCTACACCTTC; CDR3: CASSGSTTGVFYGYTF